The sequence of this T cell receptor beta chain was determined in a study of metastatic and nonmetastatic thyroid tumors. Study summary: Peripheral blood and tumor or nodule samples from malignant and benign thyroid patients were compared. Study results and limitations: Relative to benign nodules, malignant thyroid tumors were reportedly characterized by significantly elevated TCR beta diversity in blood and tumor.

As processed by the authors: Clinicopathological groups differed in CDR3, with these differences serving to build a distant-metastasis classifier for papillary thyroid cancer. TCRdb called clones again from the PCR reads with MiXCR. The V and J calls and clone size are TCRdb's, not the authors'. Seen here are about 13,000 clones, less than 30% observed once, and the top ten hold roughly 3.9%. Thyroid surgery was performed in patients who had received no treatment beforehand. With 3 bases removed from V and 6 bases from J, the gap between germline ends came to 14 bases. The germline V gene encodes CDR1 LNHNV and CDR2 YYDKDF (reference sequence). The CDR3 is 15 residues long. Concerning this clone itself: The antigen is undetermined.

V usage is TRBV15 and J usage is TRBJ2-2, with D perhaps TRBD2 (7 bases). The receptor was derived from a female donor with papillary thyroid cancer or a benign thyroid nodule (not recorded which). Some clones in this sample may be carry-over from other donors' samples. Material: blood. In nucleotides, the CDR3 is TGTGCCACCAGCAGGGCCACGGGGGGCTCCGGGGAGCTGTTTTTT. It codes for CATSRATGGSGELFF.